The 4 T cell receptor beta chains below come from one sample, sequenced in a study of T cells and Merkel cell carcinoma outcomes. Clones were sequenced by immunoSEQ multiplex PCR, and TCRdb holds only the in-frame ones, with some missing. The table has around 2,100 clones, roughly 90% seen once; the top ten hold approximately 1.7%. Sequenced: tumor tissue from Merkel cell carcinoma. All receptors derive from a human donor with Merkel cell carcinoma.

The genes are TRBV6-6 and TRBJ1-5; D unresolved. Germline CDR1 MNHNY, CDR2 SVGAGI (reference sequence). V gave up 6 bases and J gave up 4 bases, with 7 bases separating them. There are 12 residues in the CDR3. CDR3 DNA: TGTGCCAGCAGACCGGGGAATCAGCCCCAGCATTTT. This gives the protein CASRPGNQPQHF.

The CDR3: CASSQYGTLGTEAFF. DNA for the CDR3: TGCGCCAGCAGTCAATATGGTACTCTGGGCACTGAAGCTTTCTTT. The rearrangement links TRBV23-1 to TRBJ1-1; D is undetermined. TRBV23-1 is classed as an ORF, of uncertain function. The ends were cut back, 1 base at V and 4 bases at J, with 13 bases in the middle. This CDR3 is 15 amino acids long.

The DNA for the CDR3 is TGCAGCGTTGAAGATCCGGGGGAGTACGAGCAGTACTTC. This gives the protein CSVEDPGEYEQYF. The rearrangement links TRBV29-1 to TRBJ2-7, with a tentative D call TRBD2 (6 bases). In germline, CDR1 is SQVTM, CDR2 ANQGSEA. The germline V and J ends were trimmed by 0 bases and 4 bases, with 10 bases remaining between them. The CDR3 covers 13 residues.

This clone was seen a single time. The genes are TRBV7-9 and TRBJ2-1, with D possibly TRBD2 on 5 matching bases. Trimming left V 2 bases short and J 5 bases short, with 16 bases between. The CDR3 is 16 residues long. Looked up from germline, CDR1 is SEHNR and CDR2 is FQNEAQ (reference sequence). Here the CDR3 reads CASSLTGLRNNNEQFF. DNA of the CDR3: TGTGCCAGCAGCTTAACGGGGTTAAGAAACAACAATGAGCAGTTCTTC. The full variable domain, its missing parts supplied by reference TRBV7-9 and TRBJ2-1, is DTGVSQNPRHKITKRGQNVTFRCDPISEHNRLYWYRQTLGQGPEFLTYFQNEAQLEKSRLLSDRFSAERPKGSFSTLEIQRTEQGDSAMYLCASSLTGLRNNNEQFFGPGTRLTVL.